This T cell receptor (beta chain) was retrieved from a study of a mutant IDH1 vaccine in newly diagnosed glioma. For this clone: What it binds is not known.

Time point in this sample: week 47, end of study. In the vaccine, a single dose held 300 ug of the mutant IDH1 20-mer peptide, along with topical imiquimod. Trimming pared 2 bases from V and 2 bases from J, leaving 14 bases between. The CDR3 runs 15 residues. CDR1 SGDLS and CDR2 YYNGEE come from the germline V gene. TCRdb's copy holds only in-frame clones and misses some; the assay was immunoSEQ multiplex PCR. The profile covers about 35,000 clones, with more than 75% appearing a single time and about 11% taken by the ten largest. V and J are TRBV9 and TRBJ2-7; D may be TRBD2 (5 bases). The receptor was isolated from a woman aged 25-40 years with glioma. The sample consisted of PBMCs, taken from a glioma patient whose treatment included an IDH1 peptide vaccine. The CDR3 nucleotides are TGTGCCAGCAGCGTCCTACCGGGAACCGCCTACGAGCAGTACTTC. Its translation: CASSVLPGTAYEQYF.